Below are 32 T cell receptor beta chains sequenced from a single sample in a study of blood T cell repertoires in COVID-19 (dated by TCRdb to about 2020). Libraries came from the immunoSEQ multiplex PCR assay. In TCRdb, the immuneACCESS table is reduced to in-frame sequences with V and J assigned. These tables do not hold every clone; where another copy was compared, an unresolved V gene accounts for under half, and the others remain unexplained. The sample has some 170,000 clones on record, about 79% of them singletons. Roughly 15% of the sample comes from the top ten. Sequenced: PBMCs or T cells enriched from blood (not recorded which). The receptors come from a man between 50 and 59 years old who had recovered from COVID-19.

The chain uses TRBV6-5 and TRBJ2-1, with a possible D match to TRBD2 (6 bases). V lost 8 bases and J 4 bases, leaving 15 bases between the germline ends. Germline CDR1 reads MNHEY; CDR2 reads SVGAGI. CDR3 length: 14 amino acids. The CDR3 region is CASGWREGYNEQFF. The CDR3 DNA is TGTGCCAGCGGGTGGAGGGAAGGGTACAATGAGCAGTTCTTC.

V is TRBV28 and J is TRBJ2-5; 11 positions agree with TRBD2. Trimming removed 6 bases from V and 2 bases from J; junction bases left unmatched: 11. The germline gives CDR1 MDHEN, CDR2 SYDVKM. The length of the CDR3 is 17 residues. In DNA, the CDR3 is TGTGCCAGCAGGGAACTAGCGGGGGTACCGCAACAAGAGACCCAGTACTTC. Its protein product is CASRELAGVPQQETQYF.

This chain uses TRBV29-1 with TRBJ2-1, with D possibly TRBD2 on 6 matching bases. CDR1 SQVTM and CDR2 ANQGSEA come from the germline V gene. V lost 0 bases and J lost 7, with 19 bases in between. The CDR3 loop spans 16 amino acids. Here the CDR3 DNA reads TGCAGCGTTGAAGAACCGGGCCGGGGGAAGGCAAATGAGCAGTTCTTC. Its translation is CSVEEPGRGKANEQFF.

In its sample, this clone was seen once. At one end, the junction sequence differs from germline, possibly due to a read error. The CDR3 reads CACSGGISNSPLHF. CDR3 coding DNA: TGTGCCTGCAGCGGGGGGATCTCGAATTCACCCCTCCACTTT. This rearrangement joins TRBV28 to TRBJ1-6, with D perhaps matching TRBD1 (5 bases). CDR3 length: 14 amino acids. Germline CDR1 reads MDHEN; CDR2 reads SYDVKM.

This chain uses TRBV18 with TRBJ1-1; 9 nucleotides align to TRBD1. V lost 3 bases, J lost 1 base, and 3 bases stayed unmatched. Germline lookup yields CDR1 KGHSH and CDR2 LQKENI. The CDR3 runs to 15 residues. The CDR3 bases are TGTGCCAGCTCACCGCCACAGGGGGCGAACACTGAAGCTTTCTTT. It translates to CASSPPQGANTEAFF.

This chain uses TRBV2 with TRBJ1-4, with 10 bases lining up with TRBD1. This CDR3 is 14 amino acids long. V lost 6 bases to trimming and J lost 8 bases; unmatched junction nucleotides: 6. Germline V gene data show CDR1 as SNHLY and CDR2 as FYNNEI. CDR3 coding DNA: TGTGCCAGCAGCTTGGGACAGGGGCGGGAAAAACTGTTTTTT. Translated, it gives CASSLGQGREKLFF.

This clone was counted once. The chain joins TRBV9 to TRBJ2-2; 10 bases agree with TRBD2. This CDR3 is 16 amino acids long. With 4 bases clipped from V and 5 bases from J, the junction kept 8 bases outside the gene matches. From germline, CDR1 is SGDLS and CDR2 YYNGEE. DNA of the CDR3: TGTGCCAGCAGCCCCCCCCTAGCGGGGGTTACCGGGGAGCTGTTTTTT. As protein: CASSPPLAGVTGELFF.

The chain links TRBV27 to TRBJ2-3; TRBD2 agrees at 9 bases. The CDR3 loop spans 16 amino acids. The germline CDR1 and CDR2 sequences are MNHEY and SMNVEV (reference sequence). The trim removed 3 bases at V and 6 bases at J, leaving 10 bases unmatched. CDR3 nucleotides: TGTGCCAGCAGTTTTCGGAGCGGGGGGCCTCTGGATACGCAGTATTTT. This translates into CASSFRSGGPLDTQYF.

This clone was seen more than once but under ten times. The chain employs TRBV4-2 and TRBJ2-2, with TRBD1 as a possible D gene (6 bases). CDR1 and CDR2 from the germline V gene are LGHNA and YNFKEQ. There are 13 residues in the CDR3. V was shortened by 4 bases and J by 6 bases, with 9 bases between the two germline ends. As DNA, the CDR3 is TGTGCCAGCAGCCGCGGACAGTCCGGGGAGCTGTTTTTT. Protein product: CASSRGQSGELFF.

This chain connects TRBV5-8 to TRBJ1-5; 9 nucleotides line up with TRBD1. This CDR3 is 14 amino acids long. V trimming: 5 bases; J trimming: 2 bases; junction bases outside the gene matches: 2. Germline V CDR1 and CDR2: SGHTS, YDEGEE. The CDR3 nucleotides read TGTGCCAGCAGGGACAGGGGAGGCAATCAGCCCCAGCATTTT. Amino acid sequence: CASRDRGGNQPQHF.

J is TRBJ2-2 and V is TRBV27; 9 nucleotides align to TRBD2. Germline loops: CDR1 MNHEY, CDR2 SMNVEV (reference sequence). The J segment lost 1 base and the V segment lost 3 bases, leaving 12 bases of the junction unmatched. The CDR3 spans 19 residues. The CDR3: CASSFRDPAGGLNTGELFF. CDR3 DNA: TGTGCCAGCAGTTTCCGCGACCCAGCGGGGGGATTGAACACCGGGGAGCTGTTTTTT.

Only a few counts were recorded for this clone. The chain recombines TRBV2 with TRBJ1-6; D unresolved. Germline V gene lookup returns CDR1 SNHLY and CDR2 FYNNEI. The CDR3 covers 14 residues. The V end lost 2 bases, the J end lost 6 bases, and 8 bases lay between the germline ends. The chain's CDR3 is CASSEKTINSPLHF. For the CDR3, the DNA is TGTGCCAGCAGTGAAAAGACTATTAATTCACCCCTCCACTTT.

The chain links TRBV7-2 to TRBJ1-2; D not certain. CDR1 SGHTA and CDR2 FQGNSA come from the germline V gene. The CDR3 totals 12 residues. Trimming removed 1 base at V and 8 bases at J, with 8 bases between. The DNA of the CDR3 is TGTGCCAGCAGCTTAGTGGGAGGGGGCTACACCTTC. Translated, it gives CASSLVGGGYTF.

The gene calls are TRBV5-5 and TRBJ1-1, with no clear D. Trimming removed 0 bases at V and 8 bases at J, with 8 bases between. This CDR3 contains 12 residues. Per germline, CDR1 SGHKS and CDR2 YYEKEE (reference sequence). CDR3 loop: CASSLAGYEAFF. The CDR3 DNA reads as TGTGCCAGCAGCTTGGCAGGATACGAAGCTTTCTTT. Together with reference TRBV5-5 and TRBJ1-1, the CDR3 gives the full variable domain: DAGVTQSPTHLIKTRGQQVTLRCSPISGHKSVSWYQQVLGQGPQFIFQYYEKEERGRGNFPDRFSARQFPNYSSELNVNALLLGDSALYLCASSLAGYEAFFGQGTRLTVV.

This chain joins TRBV30 and TRBJ1-6; the D gene is possibly TRBD1 (5 bases). Germline values: CDR1 GTSNPN, CDR2 SVGIG (reference sequence). This CDR3 comprises 14 residues. The CDR3 DNA follows: TGTGCTTTCCGGACAACCAGCTATAATTCACCCCTCCACTTT. Protein: CAFRTTSYNSPLHF. Full variable domain (outside the CDR3, taken from reference TRBV30 and TRBJ1-6): SQTIHQWPATLVQPVGSPLSLECTVEGTSNPNLYWYRQAAGRGLQLLFYSVGIGQISSEVPQNLSASRPQDRQFILSSKKLLLSDSGFYLCAFRTTSYNSPLHFGNGTRLTVT.

This rearrangement joins TRBV28 to TRBJ2-7; 7 bases line up with TRBD1. The J segment lost 0 bases and the V segment lost 5 bases, leaving 7 bases of the junction unmatched. The CDR3 loop spans 15 amino acids. Looked up from germline, CDR1 is MDHEN and CDR2 is SYDVKM. CDR3 residues: CASSQTGSSSYEQYF. Here the CDR3 DNA reads TGTGCCAGCAGTCAGACAGGGTCCAGCTCCTACGAGCAGTACTTC. The entire variable domain, with the rest obtained from reference TRBV28 and TRBJ2-7, is as follows: DVKVTQSSRYLVKRTGEKVFLECVQDMDHENMFWYRQDPGLGLRLIYFSYDVKMKEKGDIPEGYSVSREKKERFSLILESASTNQTSMYLCASSQTGSSSYEQYFGPGTRLTVT.

The chain joins TRBV9 to TRBJ1-2, with 9 bases aligning to TRBD1. Germline trimming cut 2 bases from V and 6 bases from J; bases unmatched to any gene: 8. The CDR3 extends over 15 amino acids. CDR1 and CDR2 (germline): SGDLS, YYNGEE. CDR3 protein: CASSVLQGAENGYTF. The CDR3 DNA is TGTGCCAGCAGCGTTCTACAGGGGGCGGAGAATGGCTACACCTTC.

The chain joins TRBV30 to TRBJ1-2, with a possible D match to TRBD1 (6 bases). CDR1 is GTSNPN and CDR2 is SVGIG in the germline V gene (reference sequence). The V end lost 2 bases, the J end lost 5 bases, and 9 bases lay between the germline ends. The CDR3 is made up of 12 amino acids. Here the CDR3 DNA reads TGTGCCTGGAGTACTCAGGGGTATGGCTACACCTTC. Its translation is CAWSTQGYGYTF.

The rearrangement links TRBV11-1 to TRBJ1-1; 8 positions agree with TRBD1. The junction had 14 bases not matched to a gene; V was cut back by 5 bases and J by 6 bases. The CDR3 spans 16 residues. Germline V gives CDR1 SGHAT, CDR2 FQDESV (reference sequence). CDR3 in amino acids: CASSPRPGTGISEAFF. Written as DNA, the CDR3 is TGTGCCAGCAGCCCCCGACCTGGGACAGGTATCTCTGAAGCTTTCTTT. Drawing the rest from reference TRBV11-1 and TRBJ1-1, the complete variable domain is EAEVAQSPRYKITEKSQAVAFWCDPISGHATLYWYRQILGQGPELLVQFQDESVVDDSQLPKDRFSAERLKGVDSTLKIQPAELGDSAMYLCASSPRPGTGISEAFFGQGTRLTVV.

V and J are TRBV29-1 and TRBJ2-7, with a tentative D call TRBD1 (5 bases). This CDR3 contains 11 residues. With 6 bases removed from V and 5 bases from J, the gap between germline ends came to 11 bases. CDR1 is SQVTM and CDR2 is ANQGSEA in the germline V gene. The DNA for the CDR3 is TGCAGCGTGAGTGGGGCCCACGAGCAGTACTTC. Protein product: CSVSGAHEQYF.

This clone was seen only once. The chain uses TRBV9 and TRBJ2-5; 13 nucleotides agree with TRBD2. The CDR3 covers 16 residues. V was clipped by 0 bases and J by 2 bases; unmatched bases: 1. In germline, CDR1 is SGDLS, CDR2 YYNGEE. CDR3 in DNA: TGTGCCAGCAGCGTAGGACTAGCGGGGGGTCAAGAGACCCAGTACTTC. This translates into CASSVGLAGGQETQYF.

The CDR3 nucleotides are TGTGCCAGCAGCTATGGAGGGGTCGATGGCTACACCTTC. Translating gives CASSYGGVDGYTF. This chain joins TRBV7-3 and TRBJ1-2, with a weak D call TRBD1 (5 bases). The CDR3 length is 13 residues. The germline V gene encodes CDR1 SGHTA and CDR2 FQGTGA. Trimming shortened V by 4 bases and J by 6 bases, and 12 bases separated the two germline ends. The full variable domain, its missing parts supplied by reference TRBV7-3 and TRBJ1-2, is GAGVSQTPSNKVTEKGKYVELRCDPISGHTALYWYRQSLGQGPEFLIYFQGTGAADDSGLPNDRFFAVRPEGSVSTLKIQRTERGDSAVYLCASSYGGVDGYTFGSGTRLTVV.

This chain links TRBV3-1 (or the pseudogene TRBV3-2) with TRBJ1-1, with unresolved D. Germline-derived CDR1 and CDR2 are LGHDT and YNNKEL (reference sequence). CDR3 length equals 12 residues. V dropped 6 bases and J dropped 1 base, with 6 bases sitting between them. CDR3 bases: TGTGCCAGCAGACGGGGGAACACTGAAGCTTTCTTT. Protein product: CASRRGNTEAFF.

V and J are TRBV29-1 and TRBJ1-5; 7 bases match TRBD1. Trimming at V came to 5 bases and at J to 2 bases, leaving 3 bases not matched to a gene. CDR1 and CDR2 (germline): SQVTM, ANQGSEA. The CDR3 runs to 13 residues. The CDR3 spells CSVIGQGNQPQHF. CDR3 sequence (DNA): TGCAGCGTTATCGGACAGGGCAATCAGCCCCAGCATTTT.

The chain uses TRBV13 and TRBJ1-3, with D perhaps TRBD1 (6 bases). CDR3 size: 14 residues. The V end was cut by 4 bases, the J end by 1 base, with 8 bases between. Germline CDR1 PRHDT, CDR2 FYEKMQ (reference sequence). The CDR3 sequence: CASSSTGSGNTIYF. In DNA form, the CDR3 reads TGTGCCAGCAGCTCTACAGGGTCTGGAAACACCATATATTTT.

Many counts were recorded for this clone. This sequence joins TRBV14 and TRBJ1-2, with no clear D. Germline CDR1 SGHDN, CDR2 FVKESK. This CDR3 is 12 amino acids long. V was shortened by 5 bases and J by 8 bases, with 12 bases between the two germline ends. The CDR3 is CASSVASGGYTF. The CDR3 bases are TGTGCCAGCAGCGTCGCTTCGGGAGGCTACACCTTC.

The rearrangement uses TRBV10-1 and TRBJ1-6; D gene ambiguous. Germline CDR1 WNHNN, CDR2 SYGVQD (reference sequence). This CDR3 is 14 amino acids long. Trimming stripped 4 bases from V and 7 bases from J, with 11 bases between. Here the CDR3 DNA reads TGCGCCAGCAGTGCCCAACCGGGGAATTCACCCCTCCACTTT. Translating gives CASSAQPGNSPLHF.

The chain employs TRBV19 and TRBJ2-5; weak D call: TRBD1 (6 bases). The CDR3 extends over 15 amino acids. CDR1 and CDR2 (germline): LNHDA, SQIVND (reference sequence). V gave up 6 bases and J gave up 1 base, with 15 bases separating them. The CDR3 reads CASSRWGRGQETQYF. In DNA form, the CDR3 reads TGTGCCAGTAGCCGTTGGGGGCGCGGCCAAGAGACCCAGTACTTC.

V usage is TRBV3-1 (or the pseudogene TRBV3-2) and J usage is TRBJ2-2; D unresolved. V lost 1 base and J lost 3, with 6 bases in between. This CDR3 is built from 14 residues. Looked up from germline, CDR1 is LGHDT and CDR2 is YNNKEL (reference sequence). In DNA, the CDR3 is TGTGCCAGCAGCCAAGGTCCAGACACCGGGGAGCTGTTTTTT. Protein: CASSQGPDTGELFF.

V is TRBV19 and J is TRBJ2-7; D perhaps matches TRBD1 (5 bases). Germline CDR1 and CDR2: LNHDA and SQIVND (reference sequence). The CDR3 is 17 residues long. The germline V and J ends were trimmed by 5 bases and 0 bases, with 20 bases remaining between them. CDR3 DNA: TGTGCCAGTAGTTTCTCAAAGACAGCCCTATACTCCTACGAGCAGTACTTC. This codes for CASSFSKTALYSYEQYF. The entire variable domain, with the rest obtained from reference TRBV19 and TRBJ2-7, is as follows: DGGITQSPKYLFRKEGQNVTLSCEQNLNHDAMYWYRQDPGQGLRLIYYSQIVNDFQKGDIAEGYSVSREKKESFPLTVTSAQKNPTAFYLCASSFSKTALYSYEQYFGPGTRLTVT.

V is TRBV7-9 and J is TRBJ2-3, with D unresolved. The V gene lost 3 bases and the J gene lost 5 bases, with 6 bases spanning the gap. Germline-derived CDR1 and CDR2 are SEHNR and FQNEAQ (reference sequence). The CDR3 loop spans 12 amino acids. The CDR3 loop is CASSFSRDTQYF. The CDR3 nucleotides read TGTGCCAGCAGCTTCTCTCGAGATACGCAGTATTTT.

This clone was counted once. J is TRBJ1-5 and V is TRBV15; D not certain. V lost 0 bases to trimming and J lost 0 bases, with 6 bases between them. This CDR3 region has 15 residues. Germline CDR1 reads LNHNV; CDR2 reads YYDKDF (reference sequence). The CDR3 region is CATSRDGSSNQPQHF. CDR3 coding DNA: TGTGCCACCAGCAGAGACGGGAGTAGCAATCAGCCCCAGCATTTT.